These 4 T cell receptor beta chains originate from one sample sequenced in a study of blood T cell repertoires in COVID-19. Here immunoSEQ multiplex PCR was the method, and the copy in TCRdb shows in-frame clones only, minus some. This sample carries roughly 100,000 clones, about four fifths of them seen once, and the ten largest clones take about 12%. Sequencing was carried out using peripheral blood. The receptors stem from a human donor in a cohort sampled during active COVID-19.

This clone was observed a few times. A junction boundary mismatches the germline segment, possibly from a read error. The chain links TRBV7-3 to TRBJ2-6; 7 bases are a match to TRBD1. Germline CDR1 and CDR2: SGHTA and FQGTGA. This CDR3 is built from 18 residues. CDR3 bases: TGTGCCAGCAGCCTAACGGGGACAGCTTTCTCTGGGGCCAACGTCCTGACTTTC. It encodes CASSLTGTAFSGANVLTF.

The rearrangement links TRBV6-5 to TRBJ1-2; perhaps TRBD1 as D (5 bases). The CDR3 is 11 amino acids. V was trimmed by 11 bases and J by 2 bases, leaving 9 bases between them. Germline CDR1 MNHEY, CDR2 SVGAGI. The chain's CDR3 is CAAGQNYGYTF. The CDR3 region has the DNA TGTGCCGCGGGGCAGAACTATGGCTACACCTTC.

V gene TRBV15 combines with J gene TRBJ1-2, with D possibly matching TRBD1 (5 bases). The CDR3 length is 16 residues. In germline, CDR1 is LNHNV, CDR2 YYDKDF (reference sequence). V was shortened by 4 bases and J by 4 bases, with 19 bases between the two germline ends. CDR3 in amino acids: CATSTRMQGPFYGYTF. The CDR3, as DNA: TGTGCCACCAGCACCCGAATGCAGGGCCCATTCTATGGCTACACCTTC. Combining the CDR3 with reference TRBV15 and TRBJ1-2 gives the whole variable domain DAMVIQNPRYQVTQFGKPVTLSCSQTLNHNVMYWYQQKSSQAPKLLFHYYDKDFNNEADTPDNFQSRRPNTSFCFLDIRSPGLGDTAMYLCATSTRMQGPFYGYTFGSGTRLTVV.

The rearrangement joins TRBV18 to TRBJ2-2, with D perhaps matching TRBD2 (6 bases). This CDR3 has 17 amino acids. V was shortened by 2 bases and J by 0 bases, with 13 bases between the two germline ends. Germline CDR1 KGHSH, CDR2 LQKENI. Here the CDR3 DNA reads TGTGCCAGCTCACCATTAGGAGGGAACGCGAACACCGGGGAGCTGTTTTTT. Translation gives CASSPLGGNANTGELFF.